Given below is one T cell receptor beta chain in context. This sample stems from a study of T cell changes during pregnancy in multiple sclerosis. Data came from immunoSEQ multiplex PCR; TCRdb stores just in-frame clones and leaves some out. In the table there are approximately 42,000 clones, roughly 84% of which are singletons. Per the germline V gene, CDR1 is MGHRA and CDR2 is YSYEKL. The CDR3 extends over 15 amino acids. Trimming took off 0 bases at V and 8 bases at J, with 15 bases between the two ends. The specimen was CD4+ T cells from peripheral blood mononuclear cells, collected before pregnancy. The rearrangement joins TRBV4-1 to TRBJ2-3; no reliable D call. The clonotype was recovered from a female donor with multiple sclerosis, enrolled in a pregnancy study. The CDR3 DNA reads TGCGCCAGCAGCCAAGACCACTCCTCCCGCGTTACGCAGTATTTT. Protein sequence: CASSQDHSSRVTQYF.